Each of the 22 T cell receptor beta chains below was sequenced from the same sample in a study of shared clonotypes between healthy human individuals. CD45RO-negative, CCR7-positively selected cells formed the naive CD8 fraction, excluding terminally differentiated effector memory CD45RA+ cells. Sequenced by immunoSEQ multiplex PCR; TCRdb stores in-frame clones only, minus some. Of under 2,000,000 clones in the sample, about 94% are singletons; the top ten hold more than 0.9%. Sample: naive CD8+ T cells sorted from blood. Receptors originate from a man between 18 and 29 years old in good health.

This clone appeared a single time. Germline and junction disagree at one end, which may indicate a read error. The rearrangement uses TRBV29-1 and TRBJ1-1, with D possibly TRBD1 on 6 matching bases. The CDR3 runs 12 residues. The V gene's germline CDR1 is SQVTM and CDR2 ANQGSEA. CDR3 DNA sequence: TGCAGCGCCGCCCTGGGGGCGCAGGTTGGAGTTTTT. It encodes CSAALGAQVGVF. The full variable domain, in which reference TRBV29-1 and TRBJ1-1 provide the parts outside the CDR3, is SAVISQKPSRDICQRGTSLTIQCQVDSQVTMMFWYRQQPGQSLTLIATANQGSEATYESGFVIDKFPISRPNLTFSTLTVSNMSPEDSSIYLCSAALGAQVGVFGQGTRLTVV.

On this clone itself: The identical CDR3 is also encoded by other nucleotide sequences in the sample. The chain combines TRBV7-8 with TRBJ2-1, with a tentative D call TRBD2 (5 bases). CDR3 length: 13 amino acids. CDR1 is SGHVS and CDR2 is FQNEAQ in the germline V gene. Trimming shortened V by 2 bases and J by 4 bases, and 6 bases separated the two germline ends. In DNA form, the CDR3 reads TGTGCCAGCAGCTTACTAGCATACAATGAGCAGTTCTTC. It specifies CASSLLAYNEQFF.

As to this clone: At the DNA level, this CDR3 is encoded by other sequences in the same sample as well. This rearrangement joins TRBV6-5 to TRBJ2-3, with a possible D match to TRBD2 (5 bases). CDR1 and CDR2 (germline): MNHEY, SVGAGI. Trimming removed 2 bases from V and 0 bases from J, with 12 bases in between. CDR3 length equals 16 residues. The CDR3 coding sequence is TGTGCCAGCAGTTACGCCGGCGGGCGAAGCACAGATACGCAGTATTTT. This translates into CASSYAGGRSTDTQYF.

The V call is TRBV29-1, the J call TRBJ1-1; 7 bases align to TRBD1. This CDR3 has 13 amino acids. Germline assignment: CDR1 SQVTM and CDR2 ANQGSEA. The V gene end was trimmed by 7 bases and the J gene end by 5 bases; junction bases not matched to a gene: 10. CDR3 sequence: CSAEGASRTEAFF. The DNA for the CDR3 is TGCAGCGCCGAGGGGGCCTCGAGGACTGAAGCTTTCTTT.

This chain connects TRBV7-9 to TRBJ2-3; D gene uncertain. This CDR3 has 14 residues. Trimming shortened V by 3 bases and J by 1 base, and 8 bases separated the two germline ends. CDR1 and CDR2 from the germline V gene are SEHNR and FQNEAQ (reference sequence). The CDR3 loop is CASSLVDGTDTQYF. CDR3 coding DNA: TGTGCCAGCAGCTTGGTCGACGGCACAGATACGCAGTATTTT.

J is TRBJ2-1 and V is TRBV10-2; 8 bases are shared with TRBD2. Trimming removed 8 bases from V and 5 bases from J; junction bases left unmatched: 8. The CDR3 spans 14 residues. Germline values: CDR1 WSHSY, CDR2 SAAADI. The DNA of the CDR3 is TGCGCCAGCCTAGACGCGGGGGGAAACAATGAGCAGTTCTTC. Protein: CASLDAGGNNEQFF.

The chain recombines TRBV19 with TRBJ2-7; no clear D gene. The germline V and J ends were trimmed by 3 bases and 0 bases, with 9 bases remaining between them. The CDR3 is made up of 14 amino acids. CDR1 is LNHDA and CDR2 is SQIVND in the germline V gene (reference sequence). CDR3 region: CASSMAVSSYEQYF. The CDR3 DNA reads as TGTGCCAGTAGTATGGCGGTTAGCTCCTACGAGCAGTACTTC.

The CDR3 here is CASSDLPLRGDGYTF. CDR3 DNA sequence: TGTGCCAGCAGTGATCTGCCACTCCGAGGGGATGGCTACACCTTC. This chain connects TRBV2 to TRBJ1-2, with D possibly being TRBD1 (5 bases). Germline CDR1 SNHLY, CDR2 FYNNEI. CDR3 length equals 15 residues. The V gene lost 3 bases and the J gene lost 6 bases, with 17 bases spanning the gap.

The chain couples TRBV11-2 to TRBJ2-1; tentative D call: TRBD1 (6 bases). Germline V lookup: CDR1 SGHAT, CDR2 FQNNGV. V dropped 5 bases and J dropped 4 bases, with 15 bases sitting between them. The CDR3 has 15 amino acids. The CDR3, as DNA: TGTGCCAGCAGCCCAGGGGTAGGGGTATACAATGAGCAGTTCTTC. Its protein is CASSPGVGVYNEQFF. Based on the CDR3 plus reference TRBV11-2 and TRBJ2-1, the full variable domain is EAGVAQSPRYKIIEKRQSVAFWCNPISGHATLYWYQQILGQGPKLLIQFQNNGVVDDSQLPKDRFSAERLKGVDSTLKIQPAKLEDSAVYLCASSPGVGVYNEQFFGPGTRLTVL.

This clone was observed once. The genes are TRBV15 and TRBJ2-7; TRBD1 or TRBD2 may be the D gene (5 bases each). V was cut by 5 bases and J by 9 bases, with 20 bases left in between. This CDR3 is built from 14 residues. Germline CDR1 is LNHNV and CDR2 is YYDKDF (reference sequence). CDR3 DNA sequence: TGTGCCACCAGCCGGGACGCGACTTCCTTAGGGCAGTACTTC. It is translated as CATSRDATSLGQYF.

The J gene is TRBJ1-6, the V gene TRBV6-6; tentatively, D is TRBD1 (5 bases). CDR1 MNHNY and CDR2 SVGAGI come from the germline V gene (reference sequence). This CDR3 is built from 15 residues. The V end was cut by 6 bases, the J end by 5 bases, with 14 bases between. DNA for the CDR3: TGTGCCAGCAGGCCGGGGACGCTCGATAATTCACCCCTCCACTTT. It is translated as CASRPGTLDNSPLHF.

V usage is TRBV13 and J usage is TRBJ2-6, with D perhaps matching TRBD1 or TRBD2 (5 bases each). Germline CDR1 is PRHDT and CDR2 is FYEKMQ (reference sequence). The CDR3 has 17 amino acids. The germline V and J ends were trimmed by 8 bases and 0 bases, with 17 bases remaining between them. This CDR3 is CASPLRDGASGANVLTF. For the CDR3, the DNA is TGTGCCAGCCCGCTCCGGGACGGGGCCTCTGGGGCCAACGTCCTGACTTTC. Supplemented by reference TRBV13 and TRBJ2-6, the full variable domain reads AAGVIQSPRHLIKEKRETATLKCYPIPRHDTVYWYQQGPGQDPQFLISFYEKMQSDKGSIPDRFSAQQFSDYHSELNMSSLELGDSALYFCASPLRDGASGANVLTFGAGSRLTVL.

The J gene is TRBJ1-1, the V gene TRBV27, with 7 nucleotides matching TRBD1. The CDR3 runs 13 residues. V shed 5 bases, J shed 1 base, and the junction held 1 base outside the gene matches. Germline V gene data show CDR1 as MNHEY and CDR2 as SMNVEV (reference sequence). The CDR3 DNA sequence: TGTGCCAGCAGTCGACAGGGGAACACTGAAGCTTTCTTT. Translation gives CASSRQGNTEAFF.

Note on this clone: Other DNA sequences from this sample encode an identical CDR3 as well. The rearrangement joins TRBV9 to TRBJ1-5; D remains unclear. The length of the CDR3 is 14 residues. The V gene's germline CDR1 is SGDLS and CDR2 YYNGEE. With 3 bases removed from V and 0 bases from J, the gap between germline ends came to 7 bases. The CDR3 reads CASSEGYSNQPQHF. The DNA for the CDR3 is TGTGCCAGCAGCGAGGGATATAGCAATCAGCCCCAGCATTTT.

V is TRBV6-5 and J is TRBJ2-7; D tentatively reads TRBD1 or TRBD2 (5 bases each). V was trimmed by 0 bases and J by 4 bases, leaving 16 bases between them. The CDR3 totals 16 residues. Germline-derived CDR1 and CDR2 are MNHEY and SVGAGI. This CDR3 reads CASSYSPWGKRYEQYF. In DNA form, the CDR3 reads TGTGCCAGCAGTTACTCCCCCTGGGGGAAGAGGTACGAGCAGTACTTC.

This chain links TRBV14 with TRBJ1-2, with D uncertain. From germline, CDR1 is SGHDN and CDR2 FVKESK. This CDR3 has 14 amino acids. V was shortened by 1 base and J by 1 base, with 7 bases between the two germline ends. CDR3 protein: CASSQARVNYGYTF. DNA for the CDR3: TGTGCCAGCAGCCAAGCCCGGGTTAACTATGGCTACACCTTC.

For this clone: A read error may account for a junction end that differs from germline. This rearrangement joins TRBV7-6 to TRBJ1-6, with no clear D. Germline lookup yields CDR1 SGHVS and CDR2 FNYEAQ. The CDR3 is 13 residues long. CDR3 amino acids: CASSLAANSPLHF. Here the CDR3 DNA reads TGTGCCAGCAGCCTAGCGGCGAATTCACCCCTCCACTTT.

The J gene is TRBJ1-1, the V gene TRBV7-9, with no clear D. Trimming removed 5 bases from V and 0 bases from J, with 13 bases in between. Looked up from germline, CDR1 is SEHNR and CDR2 is FQNEAQ (reference sequence). The CDR3 length is 15 residues. CDR3 protein: CASSLSGSLNTEAFF. DNA of the CDR3: TGTGCCAGCAGCCTAAGTGGCAGTTTGAACACTGAAGCTTTCTTT. The entire variable domain, with the rest obtained from reference TRBV7-9 and TRBJ1-1, is as follows: DTGVSQNPRHKITKRGQNVTFRCDPISEHNRLYWYRQTLGQGPEFLTYFQNEAQLEKSRLLSDRFSAERPKGSFSTLEIQRTEQGDSAMYLCASSLSGSLNTEAFFGQGTRLTVV.

V usage is TRBV19 and J usage is TRBJ2-5; 7 bases are shared with TRBD1. Germline V gives CDR1 LNHDA, CDR2 SQIVND (reference sequence). The CDR3 is 14 residues long. With V trimmed by 5 bases and J by 5 bases, 8 bases remained unmatched. For the CDR3, the DNA is TGTGCCAGTAGTGCCCGACAGGGCAGGGAGACCCAGTACTTC. It specifies CASSARQGRETQYF.

The CDR3 loop reads CASSWDGETEAFF. CDR3 nucleotides: TGTGCCAGTAGCTGGGACGGGGAGACTGAAGCTTTCTTT. The rearrangement uses TRBV19 and TRBJ1-1; D may be TRBD1 (5 bases). Germline V gives CDR1 LNHDA, CDR2 SQIVND (reference sequence). V was shortened by 6 bases and J by 5 bases, with 13 bases between the two germline ends. The CDR3 spans 13 residues.

The chain employs TRBV7-9 and TRBJ2-1; TRBD2 agrees at 9 bases. The germline V gene encodes CDR1 SEHNR and CDR2 FQNEAQ (reference sequence). V lost 3 bases, J lost 1 base, and 4 bases stayed unmatched. The CDR3 runs to 16 residues. CDR3 amino acids: CASSLTSGQSYNEQFF. CDR3 sequence (DNA): TGTGCCAGCAGCTTGACTAGCGGACAATCCTACAATGAGCAGTTCTTC.

The V call is TRBV30, the J call TRBJ2-3; 8 nucleotides align to TRBD2. The germline V gene encodes CDR1 GTSNPN and CDR2 SVGIG (reference sequence). With V trimmed by 0 bases and J by 4 bases, 12 bases remained unmatched. The CDR3 spans 17 residues. The CDR3, as DNA: TGTGCCTGGAGTGTACGGTCTAGCGGGTTTAATGCAGATACGCAGTATTTT. Protein sequence: CAWSVRSSGFNADTQYF.